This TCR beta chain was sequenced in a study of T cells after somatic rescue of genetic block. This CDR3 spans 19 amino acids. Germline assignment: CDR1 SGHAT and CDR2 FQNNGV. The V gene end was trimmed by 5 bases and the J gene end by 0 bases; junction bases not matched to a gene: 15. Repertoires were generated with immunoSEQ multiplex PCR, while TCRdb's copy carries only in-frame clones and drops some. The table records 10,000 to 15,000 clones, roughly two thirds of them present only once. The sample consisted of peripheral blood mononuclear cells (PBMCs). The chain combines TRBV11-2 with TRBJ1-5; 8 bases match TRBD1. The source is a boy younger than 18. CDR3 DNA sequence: TGTGCCAGCAGCGCCCCTAGGCGGACAGGGTTGGGTAGCAATCAGCCCCAGCATTTT. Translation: CASSAPRRTGLGSNQPQHF. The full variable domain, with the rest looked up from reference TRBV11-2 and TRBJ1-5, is EAGVAQSPRYKIIEKRQSVAFWCNPISGHATLYWYQQILGQGPKLLIQFQNNGVVDDSQLPKDRFSAERLKGVDSTLKIQPAKLEDSAVYLCASSAPRRTGLGSNQPQHFGDGTRLSIL.